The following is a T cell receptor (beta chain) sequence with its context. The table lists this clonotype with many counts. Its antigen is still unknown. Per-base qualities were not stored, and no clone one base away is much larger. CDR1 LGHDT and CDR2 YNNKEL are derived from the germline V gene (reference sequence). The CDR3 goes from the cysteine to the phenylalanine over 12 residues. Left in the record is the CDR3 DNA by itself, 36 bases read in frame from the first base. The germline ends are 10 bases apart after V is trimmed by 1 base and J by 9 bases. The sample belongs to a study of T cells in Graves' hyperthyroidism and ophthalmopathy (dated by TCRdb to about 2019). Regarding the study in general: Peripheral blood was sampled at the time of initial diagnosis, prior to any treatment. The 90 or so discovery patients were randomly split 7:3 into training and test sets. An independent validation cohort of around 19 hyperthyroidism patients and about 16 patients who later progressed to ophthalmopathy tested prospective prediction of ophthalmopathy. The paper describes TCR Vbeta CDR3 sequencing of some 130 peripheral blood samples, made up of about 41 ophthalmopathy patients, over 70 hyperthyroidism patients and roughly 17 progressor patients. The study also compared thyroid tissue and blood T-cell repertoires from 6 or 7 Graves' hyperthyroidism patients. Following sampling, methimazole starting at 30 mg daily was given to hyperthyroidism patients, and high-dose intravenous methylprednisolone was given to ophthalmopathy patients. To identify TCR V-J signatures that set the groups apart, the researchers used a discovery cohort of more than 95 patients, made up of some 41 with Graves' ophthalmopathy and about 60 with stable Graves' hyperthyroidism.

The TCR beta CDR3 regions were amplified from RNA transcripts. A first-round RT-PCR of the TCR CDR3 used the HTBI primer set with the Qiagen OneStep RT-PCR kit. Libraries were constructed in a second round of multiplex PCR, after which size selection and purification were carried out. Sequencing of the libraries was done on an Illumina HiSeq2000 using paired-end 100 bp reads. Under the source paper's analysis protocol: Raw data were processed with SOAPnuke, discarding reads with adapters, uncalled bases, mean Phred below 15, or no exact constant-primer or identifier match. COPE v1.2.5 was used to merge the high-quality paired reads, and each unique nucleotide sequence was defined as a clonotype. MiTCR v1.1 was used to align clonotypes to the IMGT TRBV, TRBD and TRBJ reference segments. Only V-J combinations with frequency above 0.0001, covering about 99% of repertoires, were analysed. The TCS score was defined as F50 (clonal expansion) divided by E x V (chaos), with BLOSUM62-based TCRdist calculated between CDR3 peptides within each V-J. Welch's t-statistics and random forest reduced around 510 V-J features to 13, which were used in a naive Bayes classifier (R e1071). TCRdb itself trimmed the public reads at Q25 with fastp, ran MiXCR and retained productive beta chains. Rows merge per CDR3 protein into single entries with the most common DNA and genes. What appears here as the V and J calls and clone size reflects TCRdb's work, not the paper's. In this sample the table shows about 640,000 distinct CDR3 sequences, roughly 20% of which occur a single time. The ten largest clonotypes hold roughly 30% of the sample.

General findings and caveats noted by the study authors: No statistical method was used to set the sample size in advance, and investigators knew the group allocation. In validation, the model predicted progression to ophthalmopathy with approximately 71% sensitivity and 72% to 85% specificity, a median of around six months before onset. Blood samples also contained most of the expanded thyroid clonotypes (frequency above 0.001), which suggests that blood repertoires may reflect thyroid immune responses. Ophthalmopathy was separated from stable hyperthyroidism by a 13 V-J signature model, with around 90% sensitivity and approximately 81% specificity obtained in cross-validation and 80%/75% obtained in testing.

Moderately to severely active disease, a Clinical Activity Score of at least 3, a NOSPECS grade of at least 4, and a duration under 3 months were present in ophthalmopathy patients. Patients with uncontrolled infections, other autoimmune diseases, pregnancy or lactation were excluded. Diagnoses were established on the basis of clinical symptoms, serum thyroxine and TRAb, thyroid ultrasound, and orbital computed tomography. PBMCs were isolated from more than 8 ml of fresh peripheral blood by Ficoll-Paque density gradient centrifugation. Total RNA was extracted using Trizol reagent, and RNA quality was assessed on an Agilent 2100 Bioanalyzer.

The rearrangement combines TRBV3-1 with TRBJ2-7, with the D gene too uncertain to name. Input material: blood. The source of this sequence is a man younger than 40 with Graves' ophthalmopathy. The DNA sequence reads TGTGCCAGCAGCCAAGGTAGTCGGATGCAGTACTTC. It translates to CASSQGSRMQYF.